A selection of T cell receptor beta chains follows, all from one sample in a study of vaccination and CD4 T cells after COVID-19. TCRdb ran MiXCR on the PCR reads and lists one entry per CDR3 protein. The sample has several thousand distinct CDR3 sequences; 45% to 55% are singletons. These receptors' antigens are unknown. Input material: CD4+ T cells from blood, cultured in vitro. The receptor source for this set is a human donor who had recovered from COVID-19. Both conserved end residues are trimmed from each CDR3.

V: TRBV15; J: TRBJ1-4; CDR3: ATSRAPEGKLF
V: TRBV24-1; J: TRBJ2-2; CDR3: ATKPGTGATGELF
V: TRBV7-9; J: TRBJ2-5; CDR3: ASSFTGTSGETQY
V: TRBV2; J: TRBJ2-3; CDR3: ASAGTDTQY
V: TRBV12-3/TRBV12-4; J: TRBJ2-7; CDR3: ASSLRNEQY
V: TRBV5-1; J: TRBJ1-2; CDR3: ASSEGTGNYGYT
V: TRBV24-1; J: TRBJ2-1; CDR3: ATSSYGSSYNEQF
V: TRBV24-1; J: TRBJ2-1; CDR3: ATSDSAAGGRNEQF
V: TRBV19; J: TRBJ2-3; CDR3: ASNDINTDTQY
V: TRBV7-3; J: TRBJ2-6; CDR3: ASSALGSGASVLT
V: TRBV7-6; J: TRBJ1-1; CDR3: ASSLGQEGTEAF
V: TRBV6-1; J: TRBJ1-5; CDR3: ASSQAPNQPQH
V: TRBV28; J: TRBJ2-4; CDR3: ASSGVWGDLAKNIQY
V: TRBV23-1; J: TRBJ2-4; CDR3: ASLLRQGVPTSGRRNIQY
V: TRBV5-1; J: TRBJ2-3; CDR3: ASSLGSSGGKDTQY
V: TRBV19; J: TRBJ1-2; CDR3: ASTDSITGKGYGYT
V: TRBV7-9; J: TRBJ2-7; CDR3: ASSLGAGTGAYEQY
V: TRBV7-3; J: TRBJ2-6; CDR3: ASSAQTAGANVLT
V: TRBV20-1; J: TRBJ2-2; CDR3: SARNQVGELF
V: TRBV5-1; J: TRBJ2-7; CDR3: ASSTGNYPYEQY
V: TRBV2; J: TRBJ1-2; CDR3: ASRGTGPYGYT
V: TRBV6-1; J: TRBJ1-1; CDR3: ASSHGTGWESTEAF
V: TRBV20-1; J: TRBJ1-5; CDR3: SATYSWGGLNQPQH
V: TRBV24-1; J: TRBJ2-3; CDR3: ATSDPAGADTQY
V: TRBV7-2; J: TRBJ1-1; CDR3: ASSIRSKAF
V: TRBV7-3; J: TRBJ2-5; CDR3: ASSLGSGETQY
V: TRBV20-1; J: TRBJ2-4; CDR3: SARDPPGAGVSIQY
V: TRBV25-1; J: TRBJ2-1; CDR3: ASSESLAGEAYNEQF
V: TRBV7-2; J: TRBJ2-3; CDR3: ASKGAVTQY
V: TRBV7-2; J: TRBJ1-1; CDR3: ASSFLGVNTEAF
V: TRBV19; J: TRBJ1-2; CDR3: ASSLGTGPIYGYT
V: TRBV7-9; J: TRBJ1-1; CDR3: ASSTRLKGIGRNTEAF
V: TRBV6-2/TRBV6-3; J: TRBJ2-2; CDR3: ASKRGGRGTGELF
V: TRBV18; J: TRBJ1-1; CDR3: ASSPRDRAGAYTEAF
V: TRBV7-9; J: TRBJ1-1; CDR3: ASSLALGGNTEAF
V: TRBV27; J: TRBJ2-7; CDR3: ASRNRGASYEQY